Listed below are T cell receptor beta chains from one sample, sequenced in a study of T cell changes during pregnancy in multiple sclerosis. Profiling relied on immunoSEQ multiplex PCR, and the TCRdb table lists in-frame clones only, not all of them. The sample holds 80,000 or so clones, 94% seen once. The sequenced sample was peripheral blood, obtained in the second trimester of pregnancy. Receptor source: a female donor in good health, enrolled as a control in a pregnancy study. Both conserved end residues are part of each CDR3. The order of the fields is J gene, V gene, clone size, CDR3 protein. Clone size is not always given. Where it is, it says once, few, many or a class for expanded clones.

>TRBJ2-2|TRBV11-3|-
CASSSWTGIDTGELFF
>TRBJ2-2|TRBV28|-
CASTNTGELFF
>TRBJ2-7|TRBV5-6|-
CASSPGLAGGIEYF
>TRBJ2-3|TRBV5-1|-
CASSFPGQTTDTQYF
>TRBJ2-7|TRBV5-4|few
CASSRQGGLEQYF
>TRBJ2-1|TRBV10-3|-
CAISDRDRQFF
>TRBJ1-1|TRBV6-5|-
CASSYWAGGETEAFF
>TRBJ2-2|TRBV6-5|once
CASSYSSTGELFF
>TRBJ1-3|TRBV9|-
CASSVAGTFSGNTIYF
>TRBJ1-1|TRBV10-3|-
CAIREASMNTEAFF
>TRBJ1-5|TRBV27|-
CASRFTGVDQPQHF
>TRBJ1-2|TRBV29-1|-
CSVEGDTETYGYTF
>TRBJ2-7|TRBV6-5|-
CASRGTLDYGQYF
>TRBJ1-3|TRBV4-1|-
CASSQEPGISGNTIYF
>TRBJ2-2|TRBV4-2|-
CASSPGQLSGELFF
>TRBJ2-1|TRBV18|-
CASSLWTSGSKDNEQFF
>TRBJ2-3|TRBV4-1|-
CASSHFGTSGTGRSADTQYF
>TRBJ2-3|TRBV4-2|-
CASSQDKGGTDTQYF
>TRBJ2-3|TRBV5-1|-
CASSLALNTDTQYF
>TRBJ2-1|TRBV9|-
CASRPHSSYNEQFF
>TRBJ1-2|TRBV5-1|-
CASSPFPGQGYAF
>TRBJ1-1|TRBV5-1|-
CASSLLGQANTEAFF
>TRBJ2-7|TRBV2|-
CASSEGQVISYEQYF
>TRBJ2-5|TRBV27|-
CASSSQRWQETQYF
>TRBJ1-4|TRBV6-1|-
CASRAGAFDEKLFF
>TRBJ1-6|TRBV30|-
CAWSSLDAAGTPLHF
>TRBJ2-3|TRBV18|-
CASSPPAVGGTQYF
>TRBJ2-2|TRBV6-1|-
CASSGESTGELFF
>TRBJ1-3|TRBV27|-
CASSLTGSNTIYF
>TRBJ1-1|TRBV6-5|-
CASSQTGLNLEAFF
>TRBJ1-2|TRBV6-5|-
CASSLDRVLGYTF
>TRBJ2-6|TRBV2|-
CASSGTGPSGANVLTF
>-|TRBV5-1|-
CASSTGTGTYISYEQYF
>TRBJ2-5|TRBV9|-
CASSNGLAGQRETQYF
>TRBJ2-7|TRBV7-9|-
CASRQSHSSYEQYF
>TRBJ1-1|TRBV27|-
CASSRQGPNTEAFF
>TRBJ2-7|TRBV25-1|-
CASSEDGGQGTGYEQYF
>TRBJ2-1|TRBV29-1|once
CSVTAETSSTGEQFF
>TRBJ2-7|TRBV19|-
CASSIVAGYSYEQYF
>TRBJ2-1|TRBV28|-
CASSSQPGQHSYHEQFF
>TRBJ2-1|TRBV2|-
CASIRDSYNEQFF
>TRBJ2-2|TRBV21-1|-
CASSKGAKGRTRERGTGELFF
>TRBJ2-5|TRBV5-4|-
CASSLDLAGGGETQYF
>TRBJ2-2|TRBV20-1|-
CSAQGSGELFF
>TRBJ2-3|TRBV27|once
CASRPQGTDTQYF
>TRBJ2-6|TRBV13|-
CASSLGGGAYGGANVLTF
>TRBJ2-6|TRBV18|-
CASSPGTLSSGANVLTF
>TRBJ2-3|TRBV5-1|-
CASSLVGETDTQYF
>TRBJ1-4|TRBV28|few
CATNRQGPNEKLFF
>TRBJ2-3|TRBV15|-
CATSRVRQHTDTQYF
>TRBJ2-7|TRBV13|-
CASSIGTGAALEQYF
>TRBJ2-7|TRBV7-2|-
CASSPFRDRGEQYF
>TRBJ2-3|TRBV25-1|once
CASSDPSGARTDTQYF
>TRBJ2-3|TRBV7-9|-
CASSLDRDTDTQYF
>TRBJ2-2|TRBV28|-
CASSSGQLNTGELFF